A selection of T cell receptor beta chains follows, all from one sample in a study of shared clonotypes between healthy human individuals. Here immunoSEQ multiplex PCR was the method, and the copy in TCRdb shows in-frame clones only, minus some. The repertoire includes 2 million to 2.5 million clones, more than 85% of them detected once, and around 1.7% sits in the top ten. Sequencing used naive CD8+ T cells from PBMCs. These receptors were obtained from a man aged 18-30 years in good health. Some clones in this sample may be carry-over from other donors' samples. Both conserved end residues are part of each CDR3. The D gene is left open where the match is weak. Some rows have no size entry. The others give once, few or many, or a class for an expanded clone.

j_call: TRBJ2-4
d_call: TRBD1
clone_size: .
v_call: TRBV27
cdr3_nt: TGTGCCAGCAGTTCGTGGGACAGCAAAAACATTCAGTACTTC
cdr3_aa: CASSSWDSKNIQYF

j_call: TRBJ2-7
d_call: TRBD1
clone_size: .
v_call: TRBV5-6
cdr3_nt: TGTGCCAGCAGCTTCCCAGGACAGGGGCCCTACGAGCAGTACTTC
cdr3_aa: CASSFPGQGPYEQYF

j_call: TRBJ1-5
d_call: .
clone_size: .
v_call: TRBV28
cdr3_nt: TGTGCCAGCAGTTTCACAGGGAGTAGCAATCAGCCCCAGCATTTT
cdr3_aa: CASSFTGSSNQPQHF

j_call: TRBJ1-1
d_call: .
clone_size: few
v_call: TRBV10-1
cdr3_nt: TGCGCCAGCAGTGAGTCAATGTGGACTGAAGCTTTCTTT
cdr3_aa: CASSESMWTEAFF

j_call: TRBJ2-4
d_call: .
clone_size: .
v_call: TRBV5-4
cdr3_nt: TGTGCCAGCAGCCGGGAGCGGAACATTCAGTACTTC
cdr3_aa: CASSRERNIQYF

j_call: TRBJ2-1
d_call: TRBD2
clone_size: .
v_call: TRBV7-9
cdr3_nt: TGTGCCAGCAGCTTAGCCCGGGACTACTACAATGAGCAGTTCTTC
cdr3_aa: CASSLARDYYNEQFF

j_call: TRBJ2-7
d_call: .
clone_size: .
v_call: TRBV10-2
cdr3_nt: TGCGCCAGCACCGACGCGAACCCCTACGAGCAGTACTTC
cdr3_aa: CASTDANPYEQYF

j_call: TRBJ2-2
d_call: TRBD2
clone_size: .
v_call: TRBV29-1
cdr3_nt: TGCAGCGCGACCCCCCGGACTAGCATTAACACCGGGGAGCTGTTTTTT
cdr3_aa: CSATPRTSINTGELFF

j_call: TRBJ1-1
d_call: TRBD1
clone_size: .
v_call: TRBV6-5
cdr3_nt: TGTGCCAGCAGGCAGGGGGCGACGAACACTGAAGCTTTCTTT
cdr3_aa: CASRQGATNTEAFF

j_call: TRBJ2-7
d_call: .
clone_size: .
v_call: TRBV19
cdr3_nt: TGTGCCAGTAGTTTAGGTGGCTACGAGCAGTACTTC
cdr3_aa: CASSLGGYEQYF